This paragraph covers one T cell receptor (beta chain) sequence. The data were taken from a study of Ad26.COV2.S vaccination and SARS-CoV-2 variants. Method: immunoSEQ multiplex PCR; TCRdb's copy keeps in-frame clones and lacks some. The repertoire holds a few hundred thousand clones, with around 89% as singletons. Treatment specified: around 19 received Ad26.COV2.S at low or high dose, single or two shots; about 5 received placebo; per-sample allocation not given. Samples analyzed were those drawn on day 63 after the first vaccine or placebo injection. Germline values: CDR1 MNHEY, CDR2 SVGAGI. The CDR3 runs 14 residues. The germline V and J ends were trimmed by 0 bases and 6 bases, with 11 bases remaining between them.

The chain couples TRBV6-5 to TRBJ1-1, with a weak D call TRBD1 (6 bases). This specimen consisted of peripheral blood, obtained in a trial of Ad26.COV2.S vaccine versus placebo. This receptor was obtained from a person between 18 and 59 years old who received the Ad26.COV2.S COVID-19 vaccine or a placebo. CDR3 residues: CASSYSRGSPEAFF. The CDR3 DNA sequence: TGTGCCAGCAGTTACTCGAGGGGGTCCCCTGAAGCTTTCTTT.